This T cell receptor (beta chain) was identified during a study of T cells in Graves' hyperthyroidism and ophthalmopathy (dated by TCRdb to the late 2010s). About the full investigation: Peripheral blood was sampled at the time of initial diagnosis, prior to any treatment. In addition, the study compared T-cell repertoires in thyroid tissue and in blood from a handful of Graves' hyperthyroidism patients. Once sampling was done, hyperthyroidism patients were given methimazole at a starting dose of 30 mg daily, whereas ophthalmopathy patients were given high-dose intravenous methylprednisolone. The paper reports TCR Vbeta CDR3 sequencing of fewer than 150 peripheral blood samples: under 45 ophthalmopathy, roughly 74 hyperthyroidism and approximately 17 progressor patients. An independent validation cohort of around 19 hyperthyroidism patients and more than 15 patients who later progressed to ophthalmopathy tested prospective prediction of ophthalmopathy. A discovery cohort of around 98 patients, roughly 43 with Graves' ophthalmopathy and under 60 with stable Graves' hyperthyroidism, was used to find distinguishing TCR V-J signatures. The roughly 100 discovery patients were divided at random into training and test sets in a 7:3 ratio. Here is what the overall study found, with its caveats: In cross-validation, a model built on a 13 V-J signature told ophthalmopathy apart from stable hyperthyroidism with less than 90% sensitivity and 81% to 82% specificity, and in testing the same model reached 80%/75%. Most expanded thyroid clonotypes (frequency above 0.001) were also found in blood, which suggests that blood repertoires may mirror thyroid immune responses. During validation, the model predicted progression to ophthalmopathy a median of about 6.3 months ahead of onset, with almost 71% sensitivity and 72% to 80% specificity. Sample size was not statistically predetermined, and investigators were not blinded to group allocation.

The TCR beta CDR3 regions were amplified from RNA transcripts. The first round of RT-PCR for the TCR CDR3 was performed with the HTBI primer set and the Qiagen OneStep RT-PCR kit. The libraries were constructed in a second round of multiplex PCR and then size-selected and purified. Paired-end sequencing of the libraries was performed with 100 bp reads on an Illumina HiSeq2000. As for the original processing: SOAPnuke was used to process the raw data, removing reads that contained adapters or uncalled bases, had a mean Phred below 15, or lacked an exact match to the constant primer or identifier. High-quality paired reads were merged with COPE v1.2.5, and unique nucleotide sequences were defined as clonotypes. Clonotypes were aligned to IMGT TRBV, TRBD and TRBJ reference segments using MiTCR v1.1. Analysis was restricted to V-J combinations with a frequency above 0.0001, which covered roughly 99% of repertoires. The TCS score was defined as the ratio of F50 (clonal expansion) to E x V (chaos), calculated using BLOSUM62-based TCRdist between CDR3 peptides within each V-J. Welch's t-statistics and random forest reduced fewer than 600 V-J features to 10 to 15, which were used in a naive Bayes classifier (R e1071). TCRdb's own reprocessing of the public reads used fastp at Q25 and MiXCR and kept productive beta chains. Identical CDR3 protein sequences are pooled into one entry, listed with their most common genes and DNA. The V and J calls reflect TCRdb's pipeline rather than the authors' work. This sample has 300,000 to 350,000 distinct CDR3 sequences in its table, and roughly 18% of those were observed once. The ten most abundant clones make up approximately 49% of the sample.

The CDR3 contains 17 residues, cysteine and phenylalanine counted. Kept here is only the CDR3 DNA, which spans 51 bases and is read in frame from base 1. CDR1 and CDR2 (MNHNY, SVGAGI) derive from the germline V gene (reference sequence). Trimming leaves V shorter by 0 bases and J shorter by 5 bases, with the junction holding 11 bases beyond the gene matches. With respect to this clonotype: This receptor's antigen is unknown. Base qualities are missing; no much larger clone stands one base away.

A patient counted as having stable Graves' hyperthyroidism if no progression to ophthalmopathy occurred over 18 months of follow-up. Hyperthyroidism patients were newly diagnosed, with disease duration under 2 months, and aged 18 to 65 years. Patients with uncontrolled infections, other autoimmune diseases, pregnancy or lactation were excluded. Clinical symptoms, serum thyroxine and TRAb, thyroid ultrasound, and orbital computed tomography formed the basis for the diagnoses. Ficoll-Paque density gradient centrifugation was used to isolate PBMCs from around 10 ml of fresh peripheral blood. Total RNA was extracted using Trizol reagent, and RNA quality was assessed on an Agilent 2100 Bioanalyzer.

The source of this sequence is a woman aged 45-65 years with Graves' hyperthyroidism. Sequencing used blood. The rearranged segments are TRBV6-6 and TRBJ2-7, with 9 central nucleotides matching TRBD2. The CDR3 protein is CASSYSYRSGRFNEQYF. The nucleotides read TGTGCCAGCAGTTACTCTTACCGTAGCGGGAGATTCAACGAGCAGTACTTC.